A single sample gave rise to the 30 T cell receptor beta chains below, sequenced in a study of post-analysis software for immune sequencing data. For these receptors, no antigen is known. Unique-molecular-identifier-tagged TCR beta cDNA libraries were used. Each CDR3 protein gets one entry after TCRdb re-called the PCR reads with MiXCR. The table shows under 650,000 distinct CDR3 sequences, with 44% occurring only once. Study results and limitations: About five TRBV segments, including TRBV5-6, TRBV5-1 and TRBV20-1, were more frequent in patients than controls.

Sequenced input: blood. The receptors here all came from a girl between 5 and 17 years old with multiple sclerosis.

The CDR3 coding sequence is TGCGCCAGCAGCCCCACAGGGGGCGGGAGGGCCTCGGGAAATGAGCAGTTCTTC. This sequence encodes CASSPTGGGRASGNEQFF. The chain links TRBV5-1 to TRBJ2-1; D tentatively fits TRBD1 or TRBD2 (9 bases each). Per germline, CDR1 SGHRS and CDR2 YFSETQ. The CDR3 loop spans 18 amino acids. V shed 4 bases and J shed 7 bases, with 27 bases lying between them.

This clonotype has just a few counts. V usage is TRBV12-3 or TRBV12-4 and J usage is TRBJ2-1, with 13 bases matching TRBD2. Trimming cost V 6 bases and J 8 bases; bases outside gene matches: 7. The CDR3 contains 15 residues. Here the CDR3 reads CASRGLAGRRDEQFF. In nucleotides, the CDR3 is TGTGCCAGCAGGGGACTAGCGGGGCGTCGCGATGAGCAGTTCTTC.

This clonotype has a handful of counts. The chain recombines TRBV28 with TRBJ2-6, with D unclear. The length of the CDR3 is 15 residues. V lost 6 bases and J 4 bases, leaving 13 bases between the germline ends. Germline CDR1 reads MDHEN; CDR2 reads SYDVKM. CDR3 loop: CASRDRKPGANVLTF. The CDR3 DNA is TGTGCCAGCAGAGATAGGAAGCCCGGGGCCAACGTCCTGACTTTC.

This chain uses TRBV5-5 with TRBJ2-3; 8 bases are a match to TRBD2. The V gene end was trimmed by 4 bases and the J gene end by 10 bases; junction bases not matched to a gene: 14. This CDR3 region has 15 residues. CDR1 and CDR2 (germline): SGHKS, YYEKEE (reference sequence). The CDR3 coding sequence is TGTGCCAGCAGCCTTAGCGGGGCCTTGGGGGTGTCGCAGTATTTT. Translating gives CASSLSGALGVSQYF.

The V gene is TRBV5-5, the J gene TRBJ2-1; weak D call: TRBD2 (7 bases). In germline, CDR1 is SGHKS, CDR2 YYEKEE (reference sequence). The CDR3 spans 16 residues. Trimming stripped 3 bases from V and 6 bases from J, with 19 bases between. The CDR3 DNA is TGTGCCAGCAGCTCGCTTGGGGGCGGGGGTACCAATGAGCAGTTCTTC. Translated: CASSSLGGGGTNEQFF. Using reference TRBV5-5 and TRBJ2-1 for the parts outside the CDR3, the full variable domain is DAGVTQSPTHLIKTRGQQVTLRCSPISGHKSVSWYQQVLGQGPQFIFQYYEKEERGRGNFPDRFSARQFPNYSSELNVNALLLGDSALYLCASSSLGGGGTNEQFFGPGTRLTVL.

In this sample, this clonotype turned up a few times. This chain links TRBV6-1 with TRBJ2-7; weak D call: TRBD1 (6 bases). The CDR3 totals 12 residues. V lost 3 bases, J lost 8 bases, and 11 bases lay in between. Looked up from germline, CDR1 is MNHNS and CDR2 is SASEGT. Here the CDR3 reads CASSDFGTKQYF. Written as DNA, the CDR3 is TGTGCCAGCAGTGATTTCGGGACAAAGCAGTACTTC.

The chain couples TRBV3-1 to TRBJ2-7, with D possibly matching TRBD2 (6 bases). Germline CDR1 is LGHDT and CDR2 is YNNKEL (reference sequence). Trimming took off 4 bases at V and 2 bases at J, with 15 bases between the two ends. This CDR3 region has 15 residues. Here the CDR3 DNA reads TGTGCCAGCAGCCCGTCCGGGACTTCGGCCTACGAGCAGTACTTC. Its protein is CASSPSGTSAYEQYF.

This clonotype appeared a few times. The chain links TRBV5-1 to TRBJ2-1; 7 bases map to TRBD2. Germline values: CDR1 SGHRS, CDR2 YFSETQ. The CDR3 contains 13 residues. V lost 3 bases, J lost 6 bases, and 3 bases stayed unmatched. The CDR3: CASSSSGANEQFF. CDR3 nucleotide sequence: TGCGCCAGCAGCTCAAGCGGGGCCAATGAGCAGTTCTTC.

This clonotype has a handful of counts. The chain uses TRBV5-1 and TRBJ2-5; D is possibly TRBD2 (7 bases). The CDR3 is 14 residues long. The germline CDR1 and CDR2 sequences are SGHRS and YFSETQ. Trimming pared 4 bases from V and 5 bases from J, leaving 15 bases between. The CDR3 loop is CASSPAGAKETQYF. CDR3 in DNA: TGCGCCAGCAGCCCGGCGGGGGCGAAGGAGACCCAGTACTTC. Complete variable domain (other parts from reference TRBV5-1 and TRBJ2-5): KAGVTQTPRYLIKTRGQQVTLSCSPISGHRSVSWYQQTPGQGLQFLFEYFSETQRNKGNFPGRFSGRQFSNSRSEMNVSTLELGDSALYLCASSPAGAKETQYFGPGTRLLVL.

The rearrangement uses TRBV6-1 and TRBJ2-5; tentatively, D is TRBD1 (6 bases). The tail of the sequence fits TRBJ2-7 better, so the J call may be wrong. Per the germline V gene, CDR1 is MNHNS and CDR2 is SASEGT. The CDR3 runs to 13 residues. DNA of the CDR3: TGTGCCAGCAGTGAAGCCACAGGGAGCGAGCAGTACTTC. Translated, it gives CASSEATGSEQYF.

This clonotype was seen a few times. V is TRBV7-6 and J is TRBJ2-7, with 9 bases lining up with TRBD1. CDR3 length: 16 residues. CDR1 and CDR2 (germline): SGHVS, FNYEAQ. With V trimmed by 5 bases and J by 0 bases, 8 bases remained unmatched. The CDR3 reads CASSPGQGVLSYEQYF. CDR3 coding DNA: TGTGCCAGCAGCCCGGGACAGGGCGTACTCTCCTACGAGCAGTACTTC.

The gene calls are TRBV5-8 and TRBJ2-6; D might be TRBD1 (6 bases). This CDR3 has 16 residues. In germline, CDR1 is SGHTS, CDR2 YDEGEE. V was trimmed by 3 bases and J by 0 bases, leaving 10 bases between them. CDR3 DNA: TGTGCCAGCAGCTCAGGGGTCCTCTCTGGGGCCAACGTCCTGACTTTC. It translates to CASSSGVLSGANVLTF.

The rearrangement joins TRBV6-6 to TRBJ2-1, with D perhaps assigned TRBD1 or TRBD2 (5 bases each). CDR3 length: 14 residues. Germline V lookup: CDR1 MNHNY, CDR2 SVGAGI (reference sequence). Trimming pared 0 bases from V and 6 bases from J, leaving 9 bases between. CDR3 bases: TGTGCCAGCAGTTACTCGGGGCGGGTCAATGAGCAGTTCTTC. It encodes CASSYSGRVNEQFF.

CDR3 nucleotides: TGTGCCAGCACCCTCGGACCAGGAGCGCAGTATTTT. Protein: CASTLGPGAQYF. The chain links TRBV12-3 or TRBV12-4 to TRBJ2-3; D uncertain. This CDR3 has 12 residues. V dropped 7 bases and J dropped 10 bases, with 15 bases sitting between them.

The chain employs TRBV6-4 and TRBJ1-2; unclear D gene. CDR3 length: 13 residues. V lost 0 bases and J lost 5, with 7 bases in between. Per the germline V gene, CDR1 is MRHNA and CDR2 is SNTAGT. In DNA, the CDR3 is TGTGCCAGCAGTGACTCAAGACTTTATGGCTACACCTTC. It codes for CASSDSRLYGYTF.

The chain couples TRBV7-8 to TRBJ1-4, with TRBD1 matching over 12 bases. This CDR3 region has 15 residues. The ends lost 5 bases at V and 11 bases at J; junction bases unmatched: 9. Germline V gene data show CDR1 as SGHVS and CDR2 as FQNEAQ. CDR3 DNA: TGTGCCAGCAGCGACCGGGACAGGGGGCTTCGGAAACTGTTTTTT. Translating it yields CASSDRDRGLRKLFF.

The table lists this clonotype with a few counts. The CDR3 DNA reads TGTGCCAGCAGTTATGGGGGCTCGTCGACACCCCTCCACTTT. The encoded protein is CASSYGGSSTPLHF. The chain uses TRBV6-5 and TRBJ1-6, with a possible D match to TRBD1 (6 bases). Germline V gives CDR1 MNHEY, CDR2 SVGAGI. The length of the CDR3 is 14 residues. The V end was cut by 3 bases, the J end by 11 bases, with 14 bases between.

This clonotype has just one count. V and J are TRBV4-2 and TRBJ1-5; D is perhaps TRBD1 (5 bases). This CDR3 has 15 amino acids. Looked up from germline, CDR1 is LGHNA and CDR2 is YNFKEQ. V was trimmed by 0 bases and J by 6 bases, leaving 12 bases between them. The CDR3 here is CASSQEDRGGQPQHF. CDR3 nucleotide sequence: TGTGCCAGCAGCCAAGAAGATAGGGGTGGTCAGCCCCAGCATTTT.

V usage is TRBV11-2 and J usage is TRBJ2-5, with 10 bases lining up with TRBD1. There are 18 residues in the CDR3. The junction had 15 bases not matched to a gene; V was cut back by 6 bases and J by 2 bases. Germline V CDR1 and CDR2: SGHAT, FQNNGV. CDR3 protein: CASRTWGTGVSMQETQYF. The CDR3, as DNA: TGTGCCAGCAGGACCTGGGGGACAGGGGTTTCTATGCAAGAGACCCAGTACTTC.

This clonotype was seen only once. The V call is TRBV12-3 or TRBV12-4, the J call TRBJ1-6; D gene ambiguous. The CDR3 is 14 amino acids. V gave up 3 bases and J gave up 7 bases, with 10 bases separating them. The CDR3 here is CASSFYRGNSPLHF. In nucleotides, the CDR3 is TGTGCCAGCAGTTTTTACCGAGGGAATTCACCCCTCCACTTT.

In regard to this clonotype: At one of its ends the junction is not consistent with the germline gene, which may arise from a read error. J is TRBJ2-3 and V is TRBV12-3 or TRBV12-4, with 7 bases lining up with TRBD1. The CDR3 has 13 residues. For the CDR3, the DNA is TGCGCCAGCAGCCGACAGGGCCCAGATACGCAGTATTTT. The encoded protein is CASSRQGPDTQYF.

The V and J genes are TRBV15 and TRBJ1-2; 10 bases are shared with TRBD1. CDR3 size: 16 residues. Germline CDR1 is LNHNV and CDR2 is YYDKDF (reference sequence). Trimming at V came to 5 bases and at J to 4 bases, leaving 10 bases not matched to a gene. The CDR3 coding sequence is TGTGCCACCAGCCTAAACCCCGGACAGGGGGTCTATGGCTACACCTTC. Protein product: CATSLNPGQGVYGYTF.

The CDR3 spells CASRLLAGGPNEQFF. The CDR3 nucleotides read TGTGCCAGCAGGCTACTAGCGGGGGGCCCCAATGAGCAGTTCTTC. V usage is TRBV12-3 or TRBV12-4 and J usage is TRBJ2-1, with 12 bases identical to TRBD2. The CDR3 is 15 residues long. Trimming cost V 6 bases and J 6 bases; bases outside gene matches: 6.

This clonotype has more than one count but fewer than ten. V usage is TRBV10-3 and J usage is TRBJ2-3; 8 nucleotides match TRBD2. The V segment lost 7 bases and the J segment 1 base; nucleotides outside the gene matches: 7. Germline CDR1 reads ENHRY; CDR2 reads SYGVKD. The CDR3 runs to 15 residues. The CDR3 reads CAIKPGLGGTDTQYF. The DNA of the CDR3 is TGTGCCATCAAACCGGGACTAGGGGGCACAGATACGCAGTATTTT.

Only a few counts were recorded for this clonotype. The chain has TRBV4-1 and TRBJ2-3; D gene uncertain. CDR3 length equals 14 residues. V lost 4 bases, J lost 1 base, and 9 bases lay in between. Per germline, CDR1 MGHRA and CDR2 YSYEKL. For the CDR3, the DNA is TGCGCCAGCAGCCTGGAGACGGGCACAGATACGCAGTATTTT. It encodes CASSLETGTDTQYF.

This clonotype was counted once. The V gene is TRBV4-1, the J gene TRBJ2-2; D perhaps matches TRBD2 (6 bases). Per germline, CDR1 MGHRA and CDR2 YSYEKL. Between the trimmed V and J ends, which lost 4 bases and 4 bases, there was a span of 16 bases. CDR3 length equals 16 residues. The CDR3 sequence: CASSPRTGDFTGELFF. The CDR3 DNA follows: TGCGCCAGCAGCCCCCGGACGGGGGATTTCACCGGGGAGCTGTTTTTT.

CDR3 nucleotide sequence: TGTGCCAGCAGCTCACAGGGGAGGGATGGCTACACCTTC. It codes for CASSSQGRDGYTF. This sequence joins TRBV7-2 and TRBJ1-2, with TRBD1 matching 7 bases. The CDR3 is 13 amino acids. V gave up 4 bases and J gave up 6 bases; unmatched junction bases: 5. Germline V CDR1 and CDR2: SGHTA, FQGNSA.

V usage is TRBV27 and J usage is TRBJ2-1; 9 bases agree with TRBD2. CDR3 length: 18 amino acids. With 1 base clipped from V and 4 bases from J, the junction kept 11 bases outside the gene matches. Germline CDR1 and CDR2: MNHEY and SMNVEV (reference sequence). The CDR3 region is CASSLLSGGTPAYNEQFF. DNA for the CDR3: TGTGCCAGCAGTTTATTAAGCGGGGGGACTCCGGCGTACAATGAGCAGTTCTTC.

The chain has TRBV9 and TRBJ2-3, with a tentative D call TRBD2 (5 bases). Germline V gives CDR1 SGDLS, CDR2 YYNGEE. V lost 1 base to trimming and J lost 2 bases, with 14 bases between them. The CDR3 is 16 amino acids. This CDR3 reads CASSVLSGIVTDTQYF. In DNA, the CDR3 is TGTGCCAGCAGCGTATTATCCGGGATTGTCACAGATACGCAGTATTTT.

CDR3 in amino acids: CASSEGGLVTYEQFF. CDR3 DNA: TGTGCCAGCAGTGAAGGCGGGCTAGTCACCTACGAGCAGTTCTTC. The chain uses TRBV6-1 and TRBJ2-1; D is perhaps TRBD2 (5 bases). Trimming pared 1 base from V and 10 bases from J, leaving 17 bases between. The CDR3 length is 15 residues. Germline CDR1 is MNHNS and CDR2 is SASEGT.